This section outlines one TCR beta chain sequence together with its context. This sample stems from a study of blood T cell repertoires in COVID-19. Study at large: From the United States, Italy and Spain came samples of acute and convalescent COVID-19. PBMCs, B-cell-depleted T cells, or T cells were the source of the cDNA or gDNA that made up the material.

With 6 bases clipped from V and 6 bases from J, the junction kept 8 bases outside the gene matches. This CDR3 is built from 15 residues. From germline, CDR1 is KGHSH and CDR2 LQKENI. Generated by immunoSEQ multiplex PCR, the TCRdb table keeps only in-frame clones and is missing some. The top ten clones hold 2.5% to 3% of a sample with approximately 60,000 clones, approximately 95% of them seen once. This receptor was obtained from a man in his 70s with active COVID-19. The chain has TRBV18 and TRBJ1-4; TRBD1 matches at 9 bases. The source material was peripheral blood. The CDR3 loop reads CASSPPTGGDEKLFF. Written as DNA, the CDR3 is TGTGCCAGCTCCCCTCCGACAGGGGGTGATGAAAAACTGTTTTTT.